The sequence of this T cell receptor (beta chain) was determined in a study of blood T cell repertoires in COVID-19. Assay used: immunoSEQ multiplex PCR; TCRdb lists only in-frame clones, some missing. The sample yields 250,000 to 300,000 clones, roughly 90% seen once. In this sample, this clone turned up once. The TCR originated in a woman aged 25 to 39 with COVID-19, enrolled during active disease. The sequenced sample was peripheral blood.

CDR3 protein: CASSYSSGRIRYEQYF. The CDR3 coding sequence is TGTGCCAGCAGTTATTCCAGCGGGAGAATTCGCTACGAGCAGTACTTC. V usage is TRBV6-5 and J usage is TRBJ2-7, with 8 bases fitting TRBD2. The CDR3 sequence is 16 residues long. From germline, CDR1 is MNHEY and CDR2 SVGAGI. Losses at the gene ends were 3 bases for V and 3 bases for J; bases not matched to a gene: 10.